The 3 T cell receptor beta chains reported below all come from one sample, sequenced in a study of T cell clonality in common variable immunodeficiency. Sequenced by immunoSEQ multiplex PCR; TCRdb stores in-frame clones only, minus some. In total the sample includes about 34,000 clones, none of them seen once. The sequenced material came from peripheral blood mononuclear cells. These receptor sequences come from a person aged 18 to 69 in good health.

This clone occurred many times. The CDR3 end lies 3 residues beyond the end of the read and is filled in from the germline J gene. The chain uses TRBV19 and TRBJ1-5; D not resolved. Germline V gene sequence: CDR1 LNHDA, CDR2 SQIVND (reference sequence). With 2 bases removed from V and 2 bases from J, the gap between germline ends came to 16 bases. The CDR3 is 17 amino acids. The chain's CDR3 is CASSIPEERVGNQPQHF. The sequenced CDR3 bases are TGTGCCAGTAGTATACCCGAGGAAAGGGTAGGCAATCAGCCC.

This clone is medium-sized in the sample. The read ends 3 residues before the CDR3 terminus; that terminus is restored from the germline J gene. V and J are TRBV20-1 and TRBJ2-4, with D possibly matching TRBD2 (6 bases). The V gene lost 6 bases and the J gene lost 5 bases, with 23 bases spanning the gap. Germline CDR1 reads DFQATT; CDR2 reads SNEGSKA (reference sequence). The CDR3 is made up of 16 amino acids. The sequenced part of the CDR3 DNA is TGCAGTGCGGGGGGTCAAGTTTTAGGTGTGCAAAACATT. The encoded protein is CSAGGQVLGVQNI. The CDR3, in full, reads CSAGGQVLGVQNIQYF.

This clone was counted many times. CDR3 bases read: TGTGCCAGCAGCTTGGCAGGGGGCATGGAAAAA. Amino acid sequence: CASSLAGGMEK. The complete CDR3 sequence is CASSLAGGMEKLFF. The chain carries TRBV5-4 and TRBJ1-4, with 8 bases identical to TRBD1. The read halts 3 residues ahead of the CDR3 end, with the missing end drawn from the germline J gene. This CDR3 spans 14 amino acids. The trim removed 0 bases at V and 8 bases at J, leaving 3 bases unmatched. CDR1 is SGHNT and CDR2 is YYREEE in the germline V gene (reference sequence).